Below, one T cell receptor (beta chain) is given with its context. Assay: immunoSEQ multiplex PCR; the TCRdb copy retains only in-frame clones and omits some. The repertoire includes 95,000 to 150,000 clones, 70% to 85% of them detected once, and 3.5% to 5.5% sits in the top ten. The sample belongs to a study of blood T cell repertoires in COVID-19. Sequenced material: peripheral blood. The sequence was collected from a woman between 65 and 79 years old with acute or convalescent COVID-19.

The CDR3 region is CASSLGATGSYGYTF. The CDR3 DNA follows: TGTGCCAGCAGCTTGGGGGCAACAGGGAGCTATGGCTACACCTTC. The J gene is TRBJ1-2, the V gene TRBV7-8; maybe TRBD1 (6 bases). The length of the CDR3 is 15 residues. Looked up from germline, CDR1 is SGHVS and CDR2 is FQNEAQ. V lost 3 bases to trimming and J lost 4 bases, with 15 bases between them.